This T cell receptor (beta chain) was sequenced during a study of T cell changes during pregnancy in multiple sclerosis. Profiled with immunoSEQ multiplex PCR; TCRdb holds only in-frame clones, not every one. The table shows around 60,000 clones, with about 93% occurring only once. The CDR3 contains 15 residues. The junction had 5 bases not matched to a gene; V was cut back by 5 bases and J by 3 bases. Germline V gene lookup returns CDR1 SGHNT and CDR2 YENEEA. This sequence originates from a female donor with multiple sclerosis, enrolled in a pregnancy study. The rearrangement uses TRBV11-3 and TRBJ2-7; 12 positions match TRBD2. Sequencing used CD4+ T cells from peripheral blood mononuclear cells, obtained before pregnancy. The CDR3 loop reads CASSPRLAGVYEQYF. The CDR3 DNA reads TGTGCCAGCAGCCCCAGACTAGCGGGGGTCTACGAGCAGTACTTC.